The rows below give T cell receptor beta chains drawn from one sample of a study of control samples from healthy donors and cancer patients. Only in-frame clones appear in the TCRdb table, and some are missing; sequencing was by immunoSEQ multiplex PCR. The table lists 45,000 to 60,000 clones, 90% to 95% of them singletons. Sequencing was performed on blood. These TCRs come from a man aged 25 to 40 in good health. Each CDR3 is given with its conserved first and last residue. The D gene is left open where the match is weak. Some rows mark clone size as missing; the rest say once, few, many or name a class of expanded clone.

V: TRBV20-1; D: .; J: TRBJ1-1; size: .; CDR3: CSAMLNAEAFF; DNA: TGCAGTGCTATGCTCAACGCTGAAGCTTTCTTT
V: TRBV30; D: TRBD1; J: TRBJ1-6; size: .; CDR3: CAWSPRTGANSPLHF; DNA: TGTGCCTGGAGTCCCCGGACAGGGGCTAATTCACCCCTCCACTTT
V: TRBV9; D: TRBD1; J: TRBJ1-2; size: .; CDR3: CASSGPTRGLGYTF; DNA: TGTGCCAGCAGCGGCCCTACAAGGGGGCTTGGCTACACCTTC
V: TRBV5-4; D: .; J: TRBJ2-3; size: .; CDR3: CASSFLTSTDTQYF; DNA: TGTGCCAGCAGCTTTCTGACAAGCACAGATACGCAGTATTTT
V: TRBV6-5; D: TRBD1; J: TRBJ1-1; size: .; CDR3: CASITHHQGGTEAFF; DNA: TGTGCCAGCATAACCCACCATCAGGGGGGCACTGAAGCTTTCTTT
V: TRBV5-6; D: .; J: TRBJ2-1; size: .; CDR3: CASSLVTGSSYNEQFF; DNA: TGTGCCAGCAGCTTGGTCACGGGGAGCTCCTACAATGAGCAGTTCTTC
V: TRBV7-2; D: TRBD1; J: TRBJ1-2; size: .; CDR3: CASSVDRGRGYGYTF; DNA: TGTGCCAGCAGCGTTGACAGGGGGCGCGGCTATGGCTACACCTTC
V: TRBV9; D: TRBD1; J: TRBJ1-2; size: .; CDR3: CASRGTGGAANYGYTF; DNA: TGTGCCAGTCGCGGGACAGGGGGGGCGGCCAACTATGGCTACACCTTC
V: TRBV6-2/TRBV6-3; D: .; J: TRBJ1-5; size: .; CDR3: CASSYRQYNQPQHF; DNA: TGTGCCAGCAGTTACCGGCAGTACAATCAGCCCCAGCATTTT
V: TRBV5-4; D: .; J: TRBJ1-6; size: .; CDR3: CASSLVAQGNSPLHF; DNA: TGTGCCAGCAGCTTGGTGGCACAGGGAAATTCACCCCTCCACTTT
V: TRBV6-6; D: .; J: TRBJ1-3; size: .; CDR3: CASSLNRASGNTIYF; DNA: TGTGCCAGCAGTCTGAACAGGGCATCCGGAAACACCATATATTTT
V: TRBV19; D: TRBD2; J: TRBJ2-5; size: .; CDR3: CASSRGLAGKETQYF; DNA: TGTGCCAGTAGTAGGGGACTAGCGGGGAAAGAGACCCAGTACTTC
V: TRBV7-8; D: TRBD2; J: TRBJ2-1; size: .; CDR3: CASSPTSGGAKFHEQFF; DNA: TGTGCCAGCAGCCCTACTAGCGGGGGGGCCAAATTCCATGAGCAGTTCTTC
V: TRBV28; D: .; J: TRBJ1-2; size: .; CDR3: CASSFGDSRLYGYTF; DNA: TGTGCCAGCAGTTTCGGTGACAGCCGCCTCTATGGCTACACCTTC
V: TRBV27; D: .; J: TRBJ2-7; size: .; CDR3: CASRLGTAYEQYF; DNA: TGTGCCAGCCGACTAGGGACGGCCTACGAGCAGTACTTC
V: TRBV6-5; D: .; J: TRBJ1-5; size: .; CDR3: CASTDRSGNQPQHF; DNA: TGTGCCAGCACCGACAGGTCAGGGAATCAGCCCCAGCATTTT
V: TRBV7-2; D: .; J: TRBJ1-6; size: .; CDR3: CASSLAQWWSPLHF; DNA: TGTGCCAGCAGCTTAGCACAGTGGTGGTCACCCCTCCACTTT
V: TRBV24-1; D: TRBD1; J: TRBJ1-5; size: once; CDR3: CATSDPGGQPQHF; DNA: TGTGCCACCAGTGACCCAGGGGGACAGCCCCAGCATTTT
V: TRBV9; D: .; J: TRBJ1-1; size: .; CDR3: CASSVAGLGGAEAFF; DNA: TGTGCCAGCAGCGTAGCTGGTCTGGGAGGGGCGGAAGCTTTCTTT
V: TRBV7-3; D: .; J: TRBJ2-1; size: once; CDR3: CASSLQEGVFNEQFF; DNA: TGTGCCAGCAGCCTTCAGGAGGGGGTCTTCAATGAGCAGTTCTTC
V: TRBV7-2; D: .; J: TRBJ1-1; size: .; CDR3: CASGYSRVSTEAFF; DNA: TGTGCCAGCGGGTATAGTAGGGTAAGCACTGAAGCTTTCTTT
V: TRBV10-3; D: TRBD1; J: TRBJ1-2; size: .; CDR3: CATGQGKVANYGYTF; DNA: TGTGCCACCGGACAGGGAAAGGTCGCTAACTATGGCTACACCTTC
V: TRBV2; D: .; J: TRBJ1-1; size: .; CDR3: CASSVNVNTEAFF; DNA: TGTGCCAGCAGTGTAAACGTGAACACTGAAGCTTTCTTT
V: TRBV4-3; D: .; J: TRBJ2-7; size: .; CDR3: CASSQSEGAYEQYF; DNA: TGCGCCAGCAGCCAAAGCGAGGGGGCCTACGAGCAGTACTTC
V: TRBV6-1; D: .; J: TRBJ2-1; size: once; CDR3: CASSEVSGKTYNEQFF; DNA: TGTGCCAGCAGTGAAGTTAGTGGTAAGACCTACAATGAGCAGTTCTTC
V: TRBV7-6; D: TRBD1; J: TRBJ2-7; size: .; CDR3: CASRSGTGGEQYF; DNA: TGTGCCAGCAGGTCGGGAACAGGGGGCGAGCAGTACTTC
V: TRBV6-1; D: TRBD1; J: TRBJ2-1; size: .; CDR3: CASSETGGLEQFF; DNA: TGTGCCAGCAGTGAAACAGGGGGTTTGGAGCAGTTCTTC
V: TRBV5-1; D: TRBD2; J: TRBJ2-1; size: few; CDR3: CASSPRPGGRADNEQFF; DNA: TGCGCCAGCAGCCCCAGACCGGGCGGGAGGGCCGACAATGAGCAGTTCTTC
V: TRBV10-3; D: .; J: TRBJ2-1; size: .; CDR3: CAISEEALAVAYNEQFF; DNA: TGTGCCATCAGTGAGGAGGCCCTAGCCGTCGCATACAATGAGCAGTTCTTC
V: TRBV4-3; D: .; J: TRBJ1-1; size: .; CDR3: CASSQEEGNTEAFF; DNA: TGCGCCAGCAGCCAAGAGGAAGGGAACACTGAAGCTTTCTTT
V: TRBV2; D: .; J: TRBJ1-5; size: .; CDR3: CASNPRRVNQPQHF; DNA: TGTGCCAGCAACCCCAGACGGGTTAATCAGCCCCAGCATTTT
V: TRBV28; D: .; J: TRBJ1-5; size: .; CDR3: CASSLSTDSNQPQHF; DNA: TGTGCCAGCAGTCTATCGACAGATAGCAATCAGCCCCAGCATTTT
V: TRBV28; D: TRBD1; J: TRBJ1-1; size: once; CDR3: CASSGGTGRTEAFF; DNA: TGTGCCAGCAGTGGCGGGACAGGGCGCACTGAAGCTTTCTTT
V: TRBV11-2; D: TRBD2; J: TRBJ2-1; size: once; CDR3: CASSYQRFSGTDYNEQFF; DNA: TGTGCCAGCAGCTACCAACGCTTTAGCGGGACCGACTACAATGAGCAGTTCTTC
V: TRBV9; D: TRBD1; J: TRBJ1-2; size: .; CDR3: CASSVDSLRQGRGYTF; DNA: TGTGCCAGCAGCGTAGATTCATTACGACAGGGGAGAGGCTACACCTTC
V: TRBV6-2/TRBV6-3; D: .; J: TRBJ2-1; size: .; CDR3: CASSYSTVKIRYYNEQFF; DNA: TGTGCCAGCAGTTATTCGACAGTCAAGATCCGTTACTACAATGAGCAGTTCTTC
V: TRBV6-6; D: .; J: TRBJ2-7; size: .; CDR3: CASSYTGTTSEQYF; DNA: TGTGCCAGCAGTTACACGGGTACAACTTCCGAGCAGTACTTC
V: TRBV6-1; D: .; J: TRBJ1-3; size: .; CDR3: CASSEAVRRNTIYF; DNA: TGTGCCAGCAGTGAAGCCGTCAGGCGAAACACCATATATTTT
V: TRBV7-2; D: .; J: TRBJ2-1; size: .; CDR3: CASSPREVVHDEQFF; DNA: TGTGCCAGCAGCCCCAGGGAAGTGGTTCACGATGAGCAGTTCTTC
V: TRBV19; D: TRBD2; J: TRBJ2-1; size: .; CDR3: CASSIVGTSGSNEQFF; DNA: TGTGCCAGTAGTATAGTGGGGACTAGCGGCTCCAATGAGCAGTTCTTC
V: TRBV25-1; D: TRBD1; J: TRBJ2-1; size: once; CDR3: CASSESGTVYNEQFF; DNA: TGTGCCAGCAGTGAATCGGGGACAGTATACAATGAGCAGTTCTTC
V: TRBV10-3; D: .; J: TRBJ1-1; size: .; CDR3: CAISQGMNTEAFF; DNA: TGTGCCATCAGTCAGGGTATGAACACTGAAGCTTTCTTT
V: TRBV18; D: .; J: TRBJ1-5; size: .; CDR3: CASSPDSNQPQHF; DNA: TGTGCCAGCTCACCAGACTCAAATCAGCCCCAGCATTTT
V: TRBV7-2; D: .; J: TRBJ2-1; size: .; CDR3: CASSFRRARQFF; DNA: TGTGCCAGCAGCTTCCGGAGGGCCCGGCAGTTCTTC
V: TRBV7-3; D: .; J: TRBJ2-3; size: .; CDR3: CASSLRAGGGTDTQYF; DNA: TGTGCCAGCAGCTTAAGGGCCGGGGGCGGGACAGATACGCAGTATTTT
V: TRBV5-4; D: .; J: TRBJ2-7; size: few; CDR3: CASSSTSEVPYEQYF; DNA: TGTGCCAGCAGCTCTACCTCAGAAGTTCCCTACGAGCAGTACTTC
V: TRBV18; D: .; J: TRBJ2-3; size: once; CDR3: CASSPRDSGGTDTQYF; DNA: TGTGCCAGCTCACCACGGGACAGCGGGGGCACAGATACGCAGTATTTT
V: TRBV6-6; D: .; J: TRBJ1-2; size: .; CDR3: CASSHSTEPTF; DNA: TGTGCCAGCAGTCACTCGACGGAGCCTACCTTC
V: TRBV13; D: .; J: TRBJ2-2; size: once; CDR3: CASSLRVAGELFF; DNA: TGTGCCAGCAGCTTAAGGGTCGCCGGGGAGCTGTTTTTT
V: TRBV4-1; D: .; J: TRBJ2-3; size: .; CDR3: CASSQDRTDTQYF; DNA: TGCGCCAGCAGCCAAGATCGAACAGATACGCAGTATTTT
V: TRBV2; D: .; J: TRBJ2-3; size: once; CDR3: CASSGGLVSTDTQYF; DNA: TGTGCCAGCAGTGGCGGGTTAGTCAGCACAGATACGCAGTATTTT
V: TRBV27; D: .; J: TRBJ1-1; size: .; CDR3: CASSPRGGNTGAFF; DNA: TGTGCCAGCAGCCCACGGGGAGGGAACACTGGAGCTTTCTTT